A single sample gave rise to the 25 T cell receptor beta chains below, sequenced in a study of tumor-infiltrating lymphocytes in primary liver carcinoma. Germline DNA was extracted alongside blood RNA, which was obtained from unsorted whole blood. Priming with a constant-region primer yielded TCR beta cDNA from 450 to 550 ng total RNA. Nested multiplex PCR, run for three rounds with slightly modified ARM-PCR, yielded TCR beta libraries. Running roughly 10 cycles apiece, the first two PCR rounds relied on TRBV1-TRBV30 forward primers together with a C-beta reverse primer. A single record per CDR3 protein comes from TCRdb applying MiXCR to the multiplex PCR reads. Here the sample spans approximately 300,000 distinct CDR3 sequences, more than 55% being singletons. The sample taken for sequencing was peripheral blood. The receptors here all came from a man aged 35-49 years with primary liver carcinoma and hepatitis B virus infection.

Remarks on this clonotype: A much larger clone is a single base away; this may be a read error. The V and J genes are TRBV12-5 and TRBJ2-1; tentative D call: TRBD1 (6 bases). In germline, CDR1 is LGHNT, CDR2 FRNRAP. The CDR3 is 18 amino acids. Trimming shortened V by 5 bases and J by 2 bases, and 22 bases separated the two germline ends. The CDR3: CASGPCLRLGTPYNEQFF. The CDR3 nucleotides read TGTGCTAGTGGTCCCTGCCTCAGGCTAGGGACACCCTACAATGAGCAGTTCTTC.

As concerns this clonotype: A single base separates this from a much larger clone, so it may be a read error. The V and J genes are TRBV29-1 and TRBJ2-3; 14 bases line up with TRBD2. This CDR3 has 17 amino acids. From germline, CDR1 is SQVTM and CDR2 ANQGSEA. CDR3 region: CSVTGLAGAFATDTKYF. CDR3 coding DNA: TGCAGCGTAACGGGACTAGCGGGAGCATTCGCCACAGATACGAAGTATTTT.

This clonotype showed up many times. CDR3: CSALAAQETQYF. The CDR3 nucleotides are TGCAGCGCGCTAGCGGCTCAAGAGACCCAGTACTTC. The chain employs TRBV29-1 and TRBJ2-5; 7 nucleotides align to TRBD2. The CDR3 extends over 12 amino acids. Germline lookup yields CDR1 SQVTM and CDR2 ANQGSEA. The V and J ends lost 7 bases and 2 bases, in that order; junction bases with no gene match: 4.

The chain carries TRBV5-1 and TRBJ2-3; D might be TRBD2 (5 bases). Germline V gene sequence: CDR1 SGHRS, CDR2 YFSETQ. The length of the CDR3 is 14 residues. V was cut by 2 bases and J by 10 bases, with 17 bases left in between. In nucleotides, the CDR3 is TGCGCCAGCAGCTTCCCTTCGACCCAGGAGGCGCAGTATTTT. Translation gives CASSFPSTQEAQYF.

The gene calls are TRBV5-6 and TRBJ2-1; 10 nucleotides agree with TRBD2. Germline values: CDR1 SGHDT, CDR2 YYEEEE. After removal of 9 bases from V and 0 bases from J, the junction contained 21 bases not matched to a gene. The CDR3 extends over 20 amino acids. The CDR3 DNA follows: TGTGCCAACAGTCCCGGGTCGTCTAGCGGGGGTCTCAGCTCCTACAATGAGCAGTTCTTC. It translates to CANSPGSSSGGLSSYNEQFF.

CDR3 region: CASSWGEGDTEAFF. CDR3 DNA sequence: TGTGCCAGCAGCTGGGGGGAGGGGGACACTGAAGCTTTCTTT. The V call is TRBV5-4, the J call TRBJ1-1; weak D call: TRBD1 (6 bases). The CDR3 extends over 14 amino acids. The V and J ends lost 3 bases and 3 bases respectively, with 12 bases between them. Germline V lookup: CDR1 SGHNT, CDR2 YYREEE (reference sequence).

This clonotype was detected a few times. This rearrangement joins TRBV10-1 to TRBJ1-1, with D tentatively TRBD1 (6 bases). V was clipped by 6 bases and J by 0 bases, with 11 bases between them. The CDR3 runs to 14 residues. CDR1 and CDR2 from the germline V gene are WNHNN and SYGVQD (reference sequence). The CDR3 here is CASRSGHMNTEAFF. CDR3 DNA: TGCGCCAGCAGATCGGGACACATGAACACTGAAGCTTTCTTT.

As for this clonotype: This may arise from a read error, as a much more abundant clone is one base away. The chain is built from TRBV12-3 or TRBV12-4 and TRBJ2-3, with a weak D call TRBD1 (5 bases). This CDR3 is built from 14 residues. For the CDR3, the DNA is TGTGACAGCAGTACCACCAGGGTTACAGATACGCAGTATTTT. It codes for CDSSTTRVTDTQYF.

V is TRBV5-1 and J is TRBJ2-1; 8 bases agree with TRBD1. Trimming removed 3 bases from V and 1 base from J; junction bases left unmatched: 3. CDR1 and CDR2 from the germline V gene are SGHRS and YFSETQ. The CDR3 totals 15 residues. CDR3 coding DNA: TGCGCCAGCAGCTCCGGGACAGGTTCCTACAATGAGCAGTTCTTC. It specifies CASSSGTGSYNEQFF.

The chain couples TRBV4-2 to TRBJ2-2; D gene uncertain. V was pared by 1 base and J by 7 bases, with 13 bases between. Germline V gene data show CDR1 as LGHNA and CDR2 as YNFKEQ. The CDR3 consists of 15 residues. The CDR3 nucleotides are TGTGCCAGCAGCCAAGGAGGTCTGTACAGCGGGGAGCTGTTTTTT. It is translated as CASSQGGLYSGELFF.

Points on this clonotype: As the CDR3 is not closed by the conserved phenylalanine or tryptophan, this likely results from a read error. The chain recombines TRBV12-3 or TRBV12-4 with TRBJ2-1; the D is unclear. The CDR3 has 12 residues. Between the trimmed V and J ends, which lost 1 base and 7 bases, there was a span of 5 bases. CDR3 bases: TGTGCCAGCAGTTTAGGCGGAAATGAGCAGTTCTTA. It yields the protein CASSLGGNEQFL.

The J gene is TRBJ1-2, the V gene TRBV4-2, with TRBD1 matching 7 bases. This CDR3 region has 15 residues. After removal of 4 bases from V and 3 bases from J, the junction contained 8 bases not matched to a gene. The germline CDR1 and CDR2 sequences are LGHNA and YNFKEQ. The CDR3 DNA follows: TGTGCCAGCAGCCGAACCGGGACAGAAGACTATGGCTACACCTTC. Encoded protein: CASSRTGTEDYGYTF.

Notes on this clonotype: A much larger clone differs by one base, so this may be a read error. A read error is likely, as this CDR3 ends without the conserved phenylalanine or tryptophan. The V gene is TRBV6-1, the J gene TRBJ2-3; D not resolved. CDR1 and CDR2 from the germline V gene are MNHNS and SASEGT. CDR3 length equals 13 residues. Between the trimmed V and J ends, which lost 10 bases and 2 bases, there was a span of 13 bases. As DNA, the CDR3 is TGTGCCATCACATCGGGCTACACAGATACGCAGTATTAT. This encodes CAITSGYTDTQYY.

This clonotype has a single count. The junction departs from germline at one end; a sequencing error may be responsible. V and J are TRBV7-8 and TRBJ1-5; TRBD1 matches at 8 bases. The CDR3 spans 15 residues. Germline V gene data show CDR1 as SGHVS and CDR2 as FQNEAQ. CDR3 amino acids: CASSLNRGSDQLQHF. The DNA for the CDR3 is TGTGCCAGCAGCCTAAACAGGGGGAGTGATCAGCTCCAGCATTTT.

J is TRBJ2-5 and V is TRBV7-9; TRBD2 matches 8 bases. This CDR3 region has 15 residues. V trimming: 7 bases; J trimming: 4 bases; junction bases outside the gene matches: 11. The germline gives CDR1 SEHNR, CDR2 FQNEAQ (reference sequence). CDR3 region: CASNPAGDSRETQYF. The CDR3 DNA follows: TGTGCCAGCAACCCAGCGGGGGACTCCCGAGAGACCCAGTACTTC.

The sample holds many counts of this clonotype. The rearrangement joins TRBV12-3 or TRBV12-4 to TRBJ1-6, with 10 positions matching TRBD1. The CDR3 is 14 residues long. V lost 3 bases, J lost 10 bases, and 3 bases stayed unmatched. CDR3 sequence (DNA): TGTGCCAGCAGTTTTGGGACAGGGGCCTCACCCCTCCACTTT. It yields the protein CASSFGTGASPLHF.

The gene calls are TRBV5-4 and TRBJ2-7; 7 bases agree with TRBD1. The CDR3 runs 14 residues. The germline V gene encodes CDR1 SGHNT and CDR2 YYREEE (reference sequence). Trimming took 4 bases from V and 5 from J; bases not matched to a gene: 9. The DNA of the CDR3 is TGTGCCAGCAGCCCGAAGTTTAGGGGGCACGAGCAGTACTTC. Translated, it gives CASSPKFRGHEQYF.

Regarding this clonotype: A much larger clonotype is one base distant, so this may be a read error. Here the CDR3 reads CAISEIQGGANVLTF. In DNA, the CDR3 is TGCGCCATCAGTGAGATCCAGGGGGGGGCCAACGTCCTGACTTTC. V gene TRBV10-2 combines with J gene TRBJ2-6, with D perhaps TRBD1 (6 bases). The CDR3 sequence is 15 residues long. Germline CDR1 reads WSHSY; CDR2 reads SAAADI.

The gene calls are TRBV14 and TRBJ1-6; 10 positions agree with TRBD1. The CDR3 extends over 16 amino acids. Per germline, CDR1 SGHDN and CDR2 FVKESK. After removal of 4 bases from V and 5 bases from J, the junction contained 5 bases not matched to a gene. The CDR3 here is CASSPIGQGDNSPLHF. For the CDR3, the DNA is TGTGCCAGCAGCCCCATCGGACAGGGGGATAATTCACCCCTCCACTTT.

This clonotype occurred many times. Germline is not matched at one junction end, which may reflect a read error. V and J are TRBV28 and TRBJ1-1; no clear D gene. The CDR3 loop spans 13 amino acids. Germline V gene data show CDR1 as MDHEN and CDR2 as SYDVKM. DNA for the CDR3: TGTGCCAGCAGTATACTGGTGAAGACTGAAGCTTTCTTT. This translates into CASSILVKTEAFF.

The chain is built from TRBV11-2 and TRBJ2-1; TRBD2 agrees at 14 bases. Germline trimming cut 3 bases from V and 10 bases from J; bases unmatched to any gene: 5. CDR3 size: 15 residues. The V gene's germline CDR1 is SGHAT and CDR2 FQNNGV. This chain's CDR3 is CASSFGLAGGTEQFF. The CDR3 bases are TGTGCCAGCAGCTTTGGACTAGCGGGAGGAACGGAGCAGTTCTTC.

With respect to this clonotype: Just one base apart from a much larger clone, this may be a read error. V gene TRBV12-3 or TRBV12-4 combines with J gene TRBJ2-7, with a tentative D call TRBD1 (6 bases). This CDR3 has 11 residues. In DNA, the CDR3 is TGTGCCCGCAGGGGCTCCTACGAGCAGTACTTC. Protein: CARRGSYEQYF.

Many counts were recorded for this clonotype. V and J are TRBV29-1 and TRBJ2-2; 7 bases align to TRBD1. The trim removed 5 bases at V and 5 bases at J, leaving 2 bases unmatched. The CDR3 sequence is 12 residues long. The germline CDR1 and CDR2 sequences are SQVTM and ANQGSEA. This CDR3 reads CSVHRGTGELFF. The DNA of the CDR3 is TGCAGCGTTCACAGGGGTACCGGGGAGCTGTTTTTT.

The chain has TRBV5-6 and TRBJ2-2, with D unclear. V lost 4 bases and J lost 2, with 12 bases in between. Per germline, CDR1 SGHDT and CDR2 YYEEEE. CDR3 length: 15 amino acids. The CDR3 DNA follows: TGTGCCAGCAGCCCATCTTGGGGAAACACCGGGGAGCTGTTTTTT. It codes for CASSPSWGNTGELFF.

Comments on this clonotype: This is likely a read error, given that the CDR3 carries no conserved phenylalanine or tryptophan at its end. This chain links TRBV14 with TRBJ2-1, with TRBD2 matching over 8 bases. This CDR3 spans 15 amino acids. Losses at the gene ends were 3 bases for V and 4 bases for J; bases not matched to a gene: 5. Germline CDR1 reads SGHDN; CDR2 reads FVKESK. This CDR3 is CASSQATSVYNEQFY. In DNA, the CDR3 is TGTGCCAGCAGCCAGGCGACTAGCGTTTACAATGAGCAGTTCTAT.